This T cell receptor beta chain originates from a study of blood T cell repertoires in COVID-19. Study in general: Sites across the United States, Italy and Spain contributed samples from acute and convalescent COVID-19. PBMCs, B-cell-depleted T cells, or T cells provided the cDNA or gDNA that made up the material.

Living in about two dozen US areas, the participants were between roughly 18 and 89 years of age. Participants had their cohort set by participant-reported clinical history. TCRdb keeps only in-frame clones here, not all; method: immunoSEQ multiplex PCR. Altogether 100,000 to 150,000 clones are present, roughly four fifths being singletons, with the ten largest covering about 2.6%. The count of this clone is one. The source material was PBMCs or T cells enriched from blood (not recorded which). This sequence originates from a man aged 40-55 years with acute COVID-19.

The CDR3 DNA reads TGTGCCAGCAGCTCGGGGGGTGAGCAGTTCTTC. Translated: CASSSGGEQFF. This chain links TRBV7-3 with TRBJ2-1; 7 positions match TRBD2. Germline CDR1 and CDR2: SGHTA and FQGTGA. Losses at the gene ends were 4 bases for V and 9 bases for J; bases not matched to a gene: 0. CDR3 length: 11 amino acids.